This T cell receptor (beta chain) was recovered during a study of blood T cell repertoires in COVID-19. Study overall: Italy, Spain and the United States were the sources of the convalescent and acute COVID-19 samples. The cDNA or gDNA used as material had been derived from T cells, B-cell-depleted T cells, or PBMCs.

Germline CDR1 is SGHTA and CDR2 is FQGNSA. V lost 5 bases, J lost 4 bases, and 10 bases stayed unmatched. This CDR3 has 15 residues. Generated by immunoSEQ multiplex PCR, the TCRdb table keeps only in-frame clones and is missing some. The sample lists a few hundred thousand clones, roughly 90% seen once, with 0.95% to 1.5% in the top ten. The TCR sequence derives from a man between 35 and 55 years old with acute or convalescent COVID-19. The gene calls are TRBV7-2 and TRBJ2-7; 8 nucleotides match TRBD2. Material: peripheral blood. CDR3 region: CASSPGGALWYEQYF. In nucleotides, the CDR3 is TGTGCCAGCAGCCCCGGGGGGGCCCTATGGTACGAGCAGTACTTC.